These 30 T cell receptor beta chains came from one sample sequenced in a study of CD8+CD57+ T cells in acquired aplastic anemia. The TCR beta profiling, which covered VDJ combination and CDR3 sequence, was carried out using genomic DNA as the template. TCRdb re-derived calls from the reads in MiXCR, one entry per CDR3 protein. There are 200,000 or so distinct CDR3 sequences in the sample; less than 60% occur only once, and approximately 9.4% lies in the top ten. Those patients picked for sequencing had displayed CD8+CD57+ cell expansion on flow cytometry. Sequenced: sorted CD4+, CD8+, or CD8+CD57+ T cells (not recorded which) from PBMCs. These receptors originate from a human donor with aplastic anemia.

The V call is TRBV10-1, the J call TRBJ2-6, with D possibly TRBD1 on 6 matching bases. The CDR3 sequence is 17 residues long. Trimming pared 5 bases from V and 0 bases from J, leaving 14 bases between. CDR1 and CDR2 (germline): WNHNN, SYGVQD (reference sequence). The CDR3 here is CASSSQGLPSGANVLTF. The CDR3 region has the DNA TGCGCCAGCAGTTCCCAGGGGCTCCCCTCTGGGGCCAACGTCCTGACTTTC.

This clonotype occurred many times. The rearrangement links TRBV20-1 to TRBJ2-7; tentative D call: TRBD1 (5 bases). With 7 bases removed from V and 3 bases from J, the gap between germline ends came to 13 bases. The germline V gene has CDR1 DFQATT and CDR2 SNEGSKA (reference sequence). This CDR3 has 12 amino acids. CDR3 region: CSGGGALYEQYF. CDR3 bases: TGCAGTGGCGGTGGGGCGCTCTACGAGCAGTACTTC.

This clonotype has just a few counts. The chain links TRBV10-3 to TRBJ1-1; unclear D gene. CDR1 is ENHRY and CDR2 is SYGVKD in the germline V gene. CDR3 length equals 15 residues. Trimming removed 2 bases from V and 1 base from J, with 11 bases in between. CDR3 nucleotides: TGTGCCATCAGTGAGCCGGGGATCACGAACACTGAAGCTTTCTTT. It specifies CAISEPGITNTEAFF.

The chain couples TRBV24-1 to TRBJ1-2, with D perhaps matching TRBD1 (5 bases). Germline lookup yields CDR1 KGHDR and CDR2 SFDVKD. The CDR3 is 13 residues long. Between the trimmed V and J ends, which lost 4 bases and 8 bases, there was a span of 13 bases. The CDR3 DNA sequence: TGTGCCACCAGTGAGGGGACTTCTTACGGCTACACCTTC. Encoded protein: CATSEGTSYGYTF.

Ten or more counts support this clonotype. V is TRBV3-1 and J is TRBJ1-1, with D perhaps matching TRBD1 (6 bases). This CDR3 comprises 13 residues. The V gene's germline CDR1 is LGHDT and CDR2 YNNKEL (reference sequence). Trimming stripped 3 bases from V and 6 bases from J, with 11 bases between. CDR3 residues: CASSQNRESEAFF. Written as DNA, the CDR3 is TGTGCCAGCAGCCAGAACAGGGAGTCTGAAGCTTTCTTT.

This clonotype has only a few counts. The chain uses TRBV12-5 and TRBJ2-7; weak D call: TRBD2 (7 bases). CDR3 length equals 14 residues. The germline V and J ends were trimmed by 2 bases and 4 bases, with 12 bases remaining between them. Germline V gives CDR1 LGHNT, CDR2 FRNRAP. The CDR3 coding sequence is TGTGCTAGTGGTTTGTTGGGGGGGCCATACGAGCAGTACTTC. It specifies CASGLLGGPYEQYF.

Note on this clonotype: A much larger clone sits a single nucleotide away, making a read error possible. The J gene is TRBJ2-3, the V gene TRBV11-3; maybe TRBD1 (5 bases). The end of the DNA aligns better with TRBJ1-5, so the J call may be wrong. CDR3 length equals 14 residues. Germline V gene lookup returns CDR1 SGHNT and CDR2 YENEEA. The CDR3 nucleotides read TGTGCCAGCAGCTGGGGGGGGAGCACAGATACGCAGCATTTT. Translation: CASSWGGSTDTQHF.

The chain is built from TRBV20-1 and TRBJ1-2; 7 bases line up with TRBD1. Germline lookup yields CDR1 DFQATT and CDR2 SNEGSKA (reference sequence). Losses at the gene ends were 5 bases for V and 2 bases for J; bases not matched to a gene: 8. CDR3 length: 14 residues. The CDR3 loop reads CSALKGQVNYGYTF. DNA for the CDR3: TGCAGTGCTCTTAAAGGACAGGTCAACTATGGCTACACCTTC.

This clonotype was seen a handful of times. A clone one base away is much larger, so this may be a read error. The chain employs TRBV20-1 and TRBJ2-3; D unresolved. The CDR3 consists of 16 residues. Germline V gene sequence: CDR1 DFQATT, CDR2 SNEGSKA (reference sequence). V was trimmed by 0 bases and J by 6 bases, leaving 19 bases between them. CDR3 in amino acids: CSARDSYRQVGDTQYF. The DNA of the CDR3 is TGCAGTGCTAGAGATAGTTATAGGCAAGTGGGGGATACGCAGTATTTT.

This clonotype was counted at least ten times. V usage is TRBV6-2 or TRBV6-3 and J usage is TRBJ2-5; no definite D call. Germline assignment: CDR1 MNHEY and CDR2 SVGEGT. This CDR3 region has 12 residues. V lost 6 bases, J lost 1 base, and 6 bases lay in between. Written as DNA, the CDR3 is TGTGCCAGCAGGGCCCCCCAAGAGACCCAGTACTTC. Amino acids: CASRAPQETQYF.

At least ten counts were recorded for this clonotype. The rearrangement joins TRBV24-1 to TRBJ1-2; 8 bases map to TRBD1. In germline, CDR1 is KGHDR, CDR2 SFDVKD. J lost 5 bases, V lost 5 bases, and 9 bases had no gene match. This CDR3 is built from 15 residues. The CDR3 loop reads CATSGATGTGYGYTF. CDR3 sequence (DNA): TGTGCCACCAGTGGCGCGACGGGGACAGGTTATGGCTACACCTTC.

The chain is built from TRBV29-1 and TRBJ1-1; D remains ambiguous. V was clipped by 6 bases and J by 1 base, with 9 bases between them. The CDR3 extends over 12 amino acids. Per germline, CDR1 SQVTM and CDR2 ANQGSEA. The chain's CDR3 is CSVDSGNTEAFF. The DNA for the CDR3 is TGCAGCGTAGACTCAGGGAACACTGAAGCTTTCTTT. The full variable domain, in which reference TRBV29-1 and TRBJ1-1 provide the parts outside the CDR3, is SAVISQKPSRDICQRGTSLTIQCQVDSQVTMMFWYRQQPGQSLTLIATANQGSEATYESGFVIDKFPISRPNLTFSTLTVSNMSPEDSSIYLCSVDSGNTEAFFGQGTRLTVV.

This clonotype was found many times. The rearrangement links TRBV7-9 to TRBJ2-7; the D gene could be TRBD1 or TRBD2 (6 bases each). CDR3 length: 12 amino acids. The germline gives CDR1 SEHNR, CDR2 FQNEAQ (reference sequence). V was pared by 5 bases and J by 6 bases, with 11 bases between. CDR3 nucleotide sequence: TGTGCCAGCAGCCGCCCGGGGGCCGAGCAGTACTTC. This codes for CASSRPGAEQYF.

Regarding this clonotype: A much bigger clone sits one base away, suggesting this may be a read error. The rearrangement links TRBV9 to TRBJ1-3; D gene unclear. Trimming left V 0 bases short and J 11 bases short, with 18 bases between. CDR3 length: 15 residues. CDR1 and CDR2 from the germline V gene are SGDLS and YYNGEE. The CDR3: CASSVAGNNWNAIYF. DNA for the CDR3: TGTGCCAGCAGCGTAGCTGGGAATAATTGGAACGCCATATATTTT.

The rearrangement joins TRBV7-2 to TRBJ1-2; D possibly corresponds to TRBD1 (6 bases). Trimming pared 5 bases from V and 8 bases from J, leaving 15 bases between. The CDR3 covers 13 residues. Germline CDR1 reads SGHTA; CDR2 reads FQGNSA. The CDR3 loop reads CASSTTGPFGYTF. The CDR3 coding sequence is TGTGCCAGCAGCACGACAGGACCTTTCGGCTACACCTTC.

The rearrangement links TRBV10-3 to TRBJ2-1; possible D gene TRBD1, 5 bases. This CDR3 is 15 amino acids long. CDR1 and CDR2 from the germline V gene are ENHRY and SYGVKD. Trimming removed 4 bases at V and 4 bases at J, with 14 bases between. This chain's CDR3 is CAISGGQGLYNEQFF. The CDR3 DNA reads as TGTGCCATCAGTGGAGGCCAGGGATTATACAATGAGCAGTTCTTC.

The chain has TRBV19 and TRBJ1-5, with D possibly being TRBD1 (6 bases). The germline V gene has CDR1 LNHDA and CDR2 SQIVND (reference sequence). The V end was cut by 3 bases, the J end by 5 bases, with 17 bases between. The CDR3 sequence is 16 residues long. The CDR3 DNA follows: TGTGCCAGTAGTATCTGGGGGCGATCTCGGGATCAGCCCCAGCATTTT. Amino acid sequence: CASSIWGRSRDQPQHF. The variable domain in full, with the rest retrieved from reference TRBV19 and TRBJ1-5, is DGGITQSPKYLFRKEGQNVTLSCEQNLNHDAMYWYRQDPGQGLRLIYYSQIVNDFQKGDIAEGYSVSREKKESFPLTVTSAQKNPTAFYLCASSIWGRSRDQPQHFGDGTRLSIL.

This clonotype was counted ten times or more. J is TRBJ1-1 and V is TRBV2, with 7 bases identical to TRBD1. CDR3 length: 14 amino acids. Germline V lookup: CDR1 SNHLY, CDR2 FYNNEI. Unmatched junction bases numbered 7, after V lost 7 bases and J lost 2 bases. This CDR3 reads CASTRRGHNTEAFF. In nucleotides, the CDR3 is TGTGCCAGCACCCGAAGGGGGCACAACACTGAAGCTTTCTTT.

This clonotype has a count of ten or more. The gene calls are TRBV12-3 or TRBV12-4 and TRBJ2-6; 7 bases are shared with TRBD1. V dropped 8 bases and J dropped 1; count of bases not matched to a gene: 20. This CDR3 has 20 residues. The CDR3 protein is CASGTKGLRQGLSGANVLTF. CDR3 in DNA: TGTGCCAGCGGGACGAAAGGGTTAAGACAGGGTCTATCTGGGGCCAACGTCCTGACTTTC.

This rearrangement joins TRBV5-1 to TRBJ1-1; D is perhaps TRBD1 (5 bases). V lost 4 bases and J lost 5, with 15 bases in between. The CDR3 consists of 14 residues. Germline-derived CDR1 and CDR2 are SGHRS and YFSETQ. In DNA form, the CDR3 reads TGCGCCAGCAGCCAAAACCGGGGGAAAACTGAAGCTTTCTTT. Its translation: CASSQNRGKTEAFF.

V gene TRBV24-1 combines with J gene TRBJ1-3; D unclear. V lost 4 bases and J 3 bases, leaving 6 bases between the germline ends. CDR1 and CDR2 (germline): KGHDR, SFDVKD. The CDR3 sequence is 13 residues long. The CDR3 loop reads CATSDPVGNTIYF. The CDR3 DNA reads TGTGCCACCAGTGACCCCGTTGGAAACACCATATATTTT.

This clonotype was seen ten or more times. The V gene is TRBV5-1, the J gene TRBJ2-7, with D perhaps assigned TRBD1 or TRBD2 (6 bases each). V lost 4 bases and J 3 bases, leaving 17 bases between the germline ends. This CDR3 contains 15 residues. Germline V gives CDR1 SGHRS, CDR2 YFSETQ. CDR3 residues: CASSPGARDYYEQYF. As DNA, the CDR3 is TGCGCCAGCAGCCCGGGGGCCAGAGACTACTACGAGCAGTACTTC.

Worth noting for this clonotype: This may stem from a read error, because a much larger clone lies one nucleotide away. Lacking the conserved final phenylalanine or tryptophan, this CDR3 likely reflects a read error. The chain couples TRBV11-2 to TRBJ2-2; 9 bases map to TRBD1. The junction had 2 bases not matched to a gene; V was cut back by 6 bases and J by 0 bases. This CDR3 spans 15 amino acids. Germline CDR1 and CDR2: SGHAT and FQNNGV. CDR3 in amino acids: CASRRTGANTGELFL. DNA of the CDR3: TGTGCCAGCAGACGGACAGGGGCGAACACCGGGGAGCTGTTTTTA.

This clonotype has just a few counts. The chain recombines TRBV6-1 with TRBJ2-7; maybe TRBD2 (5 bases). V was shortened by 0 bases and J by 3 bases, with 15 bases between the two germline ends. CDR1 is MNHNS and CDR2 is SASEGT in the germline V gene. This CDR3 has 16 amino acids. The CDR3 spells CASSEAVGSGYYEQYF. As DNA, the CDR3 is TGTGCCAGCAGTGAAGCGGTTGGGAGCGGATACTACGAGCAGTACTTC.

The chain uses TRBV20-1 and TRBJ2-7; 7 bases map to TRBD1. V trimming: 3 bases; J trimming: 7 bases; junction bases outside the gene matches: 12. This CDR3 spans 14 amino acids. Germline values: CDR1 DFQATT, CDR2 SNEGSKA (reference sequence). The CDR3: CSARGDSASWEQYF. CDR3 in DNA: TGCAGTGCTAGGGGGGACAGTGCCTCCTGGGAGCAGTACTTC.

In this sample, this clonotype turned up a few times. J is TRBJ1-2 and V is TRBV2, with D unclear. Per germline, CDR1 SNHLY and CDR2 FYNNEI. Trimming took off 3 bases at V and 2 bases at J, with 7 bases between the two ends. The CDR3 is 13 residues long. CDR3 sequence (DNA): TGTGCCAGCAGTGACGAAGGGAACTATGGCTACACCTTC. This gives the protein CASSDEGNYGYTF.

The chain has TRBV24-1 and TRBJ2-5; no definite D call. V lost 3 bases, J lost 2 bases, and 9 bases lay in between. This CDR3 has 14 amino acids. Germline V gene data show CDR1 as KGHDR and CDR2 as SFDVKD. In DNA form, the CDR3 reads TGTGCCACCAGTGATCCGGCTTCTCAAGAGACCCAGTACTTC. Amino acids: CATSDPASQETQYF.

The DNA for the CDR3 is TGTGCCAGCAGCCAAGATCAAGGGGTCTCTGGGGCCAACGTCCTGACTTTC. Translation gives CASSQDQGVSGANVLTF. The chain has TRBV3-1 and TRBJ2-6, with a tentative D call TRBD1 (5 bases). CDR1 LGHDT and CDR2 YNNKEL come from the germline V gene (reference sequence). The CDR3 has 17 amino acids. V was pared by 0 bases and J by 0 bases, with 9 bases between.

The CDR3 loop is CSAPLSSDTQYF. CDR3 in DNA: TGCAGCGCACCCTTAAGCTCCGATACGCAGTATTTT. The chain uses TRBV29-1 and TRBJ2-3, with D unresolved. V lost 7 bases, J lost 6 bases, and 14 bases lay in between. The CDR3 loop spans 12 amino acids. Germline V gene data show CDR1 as SQVTM and CDR2 as ANQGSEA.

The table lists this clonotype with a few counts. This chain uses TRBV29-1 with TRBJ2-3; 8 nucleotides match TRBD2. CDR3 length: 12 residues. The germline V gene encodes CDR1 SQVTM and CDR2 ANQGSEA. J was trimmed by 5 bases and V by 8 bases; bases with no gene match: 6. In DNA form, the CDR3 reads TGCAGCTCCGGGGGGGGGCGAGATACGCAGTATTTT. Translation gives CSSGGGRDTQYF.